These T cell receptor beta chains were read from a single sample in a study of Graves' ophthalmopathy and Graves' hyperthyroidism. TCRdb passed the multiplex PCR reads through MiXCR, listing each CDR3 protein once. This repertoire shows about 500,000 distinct CDR3 sequences, around 14% found once; its top ten account for about a tenth. The sample comprised blood. The source is a woman in her twenties or thirties with Graves' ophthalmopathy. CDR3s include the opening cysteine and the closing phenylalanine or tryptophan. Each record gives: V gene, clone size, J gene, CDR3 length, D gene, CDR3 protein, CDR3 DNA. D genes are given only for firm matches. Rows may omit the clone size; those that give it use once, few, many or a size class.

v_gene: TRBV12-3/TRBV12-4
abundance: many
j_gene: TRBJ2-7
len: 15
d_gene: NA
CDR3aa: CASSHAGTNSYEQYF
CDR3nt: TGTGCCAGCAGTCATGCCGGGACAAATTCTTACGAGCAGTACTTC

v_gene: TRBV5-1
abundance: NA
j_gene: TRBJ2-5
len: 17
d_gene: TRBD2
CDR3aa: CASSRGLAGGIQETQYF
CDR3nt: TGCGCCAGCAGCAGGGGACTAGCGGGAGGCATCCAAGAGACCCAGTACTTC

v_gene: TRBV7-8
abundance: many
j_gene: TRBJ2-7
len: 16
d_gene: NA
CDR3aa: CASSEKTRLSSYEQYF
CDR3nt: TGTGCCAGCAGCGAGAAGACACGGCTAAGCTCCTACGAGCAGTACTTC

v_gene: TRBV28
abundance: many
j_gene: TRBJ1-2
len: 15
d_gene: NA
CDR3aa: CATTTGGSLGYGYTF
CDR3nt: TGTGCCACTACAACCGGGGGCAGCTTGGGCTATGGCTACACCTTC

v_gene: TRBV25-1
abundance: many
j_gene: TRBJ1-1
len: 15
d_gene: NA
CDR3aa: CASTPIGSVYTEAFF
CDR3nt: TGTGCCAGCACCCCCATTGGTTCCGTTTATACTGAAGCTTTCTTT

v_gene: TRBV11-3
abundance: many
j_gene: TRBJ1-2
len: 11
d_gene: NA
CDR3aa: CASSLFHGYTF
CDR3nt: TGTGCCAGCAGCTTATTCCATGGCTACACCTTC

v_gene: TRBV7-3
abundance: many
j_gene: TRBJ2-2
len: 15
d_gene: NA
CDR3aa: CASSADMGYTGELFF
CDR3nt: TGTGCCAGCAGCGCCGACATGGGATACACCGGGGAGCTGTTTTTT

v_gene: TRBV6-1
abundance: many
j_gene: TRBJ1-5
len: 15
d_gene: NA
CDR3aa: CASSDTSDSNQPQHF
CDR3nt: TGTGCCAGCAGTGATACGTCAGATAGCAATCAGCCCCAGCATTTT

v_gene: TRBV19
abundance: many
j_gene: TRBJ2-2
len: 14
d_gene: TRBD2
CDR3aa: CASKGLATTGELFF
CDR3nt: TGTGCCAGTAAGGGACTAGCGACCACCGGGGAGCTGTTTTTT

v_gene: TRBV20-1
abundance: NA
j_gene: TRBJ2-7
len: 14
d_gene: TRBD1
CDR3aa: CSARASGGTYEQYF
CDR3nt: TGCAGTGCTAGAGCCTCAGGGGGCACCTACGAGCAGTACTTC

v_gene: TRBV19
abundance: many
j_gene: TRBJ2-4
len: 14
d_gene: NA
CDR3aa: CASSWGLAKNIQYF
CDR3nt: TGTGCCAGTAGTTGGGGTTTAGCCAAAAACATTCAGTACTTC

v_gene: TRBV10-1
abundance: many
j_gene: TRBJ1-6
len: 15
d_gene: TRBD1
CDR3aa: CASTHRDRGNSPLHF
CDR3nt: TGCGCCAGCACCCACCGGGACAGGGGTAATTCACCCCTCCACTTT

v_gene: TRBV6-6
abundance: many
j_gene: TRBJ2-7
len: 15
d_gene: TRBD2
CDR3aa: CASTNFGTRAPEQYF
CDR3nt: TGTGCCAGCACGAATTTCGGGACTAGGGCGCCCGAGCAGTACTTC

v_gene: TRBV19
abundance: many
j_gene: TRBJ2-7
len: 15
d_gene: TRBD2
CDR3aa: CASRRGTSGNYEQYF
CDR3nt: TGTGCCAGTAGACGAGGGACTAGCGGAAACTACGAGCAGTACTTC

v_gene: TRBV28
abundance: many
j_gene: TRBJ1-1
len: 16
d_gene: TRBD1
CDR3aa: CASSQGGMDRGRRAFF
CDR3nt: TGTGCCAGCAGTCAGGGGGGCATGGACAGGGGAAGGCGAGCTTTCTTT

v_gene: TRBV4-1
abundance: few
j_gene: TRBJ2-7
len: 15
d_gene: TRBD1
CDR3aa: CASSQPGQQLYEQYF
CDR3nt: TGCGCCAGCAGCCAACCGGGACAGCAACTCTACGAGCAGTACTTC

v_gene: TRBV9
abundance: many
j_gene: TRBJ1-1
len: 13
d_gene: NA
CDR3aa: CASKGSWNTEAFF
CDR3nt: TGTGCCAGCAAGGGGTCCTGGAACACTGAAGCTTTCTTT

v_gene: TRBV6-5
abundance: many
j_gene: TRBJ2-2
len: 14
d_gene: NA
CDR3aa: CASSYRGPTGELFF
CDR3nt: TGTGCCAGCAGTTATCGAGGACCCACCGGGGAGCTGTTTTTT

v_gene: TRBV19
abundance: NA
j_gene: TRBJ1-6
len: 15
d_gene: NA
CDR3aa: CASSARDPLYSPLHF
CDR3nt: TGTGCCAGTAGTGCCCGGGACCCACTCTATTCACCCCTCCACTTT

v_gene: TRBV19
abundance: many
j_gene: TRBJ2-7
len: 14
d_gene: TRBD2
CDR3aa: CASTSSGSSYEQYF
CDR3nt: TGTGCCAGTACCTCTAGCGGGAGCTCCTACGAGCAGTACTTC

v_gene: TRBV6-1
abundance: many
j_gene: TRBJ1-1
len: 13
d_gene: NA
CDR3aa: CASGSGRNTEAFF
CDR3nt: TGTGCCAGCGGCTCCGGCAGGAACACTGAAGCTTTCTTT

v_gene: TRBV5-1
abundance: many
j_gene: TRBJ1-1
len: 14
d_gene: TRBD1
CDR3aa: CASRPTGVNTEAFF
CDR3nt: TGCGCCAGCAGACCTACAGGGGTAAACACTGAAGCTTTCTTT

v_gene: TRBV30
abundance: few
j_gene: TRBJ1-5
len: 13
d_gene: TRBD1
CDR3aa: CAWSDRGNQPQHF
CDR3nt: TGTGCCTGGTCGGACAGGGGGAATCAGCCCCAGCATTTT

v_gene: TRBV6-1
abundance: many
j_gene: TRBJ2-7
len: 11
d_gene: NA
CDR3aa: CASSEVDEQYF
CDR3nt: TGTGCCAGCAGTGAAGTGGACGAGCAGTACTTC

v_gene: TRBV6-1
abundance: many
j_gene: TRBJ1-6
len: 14
d_gene: NA
CDR3aa: CASSDRELGSPLHF
CDR3nt: TGTGCCAGCAGTGACAGGGAGTTGGGTTCACCCCTCCACTTT

v_gene: TRBV30
abundance: many
j_gene: TRBJ1-2
len: 13
d_gene: TRBD1
CDR3aa: CAWSRGQDYGYTF
CDR3nt: TGTGCCTGGAGTAGGGGGCAAGACTATGGCTACACCTTC

v_gene: TRBV2
abundance: many
j_gene: TRBJ2-6
len: 17
d_gene: NA
CDR3aa: CASSEGVGRAGANVLTF
CDR3nt: TGTGCCAGCAGTGAAGGGGTGGGAAGGGCTGGGGCCAACGTCCTGACTTTC

v_gene: TRBV6-1
abundance: many
j_gene: TRBJ1-1
len: 16
d_gene: NA
CDR3aa: CASRKWTATQGAEAFF
CDR3nt: TGTGCCAGCAGAAAATGGACAGCTACTCAAGGAGCTGAAGCTTTCTTT

v_gene: TRBV24-1
abundance: NA
j_gene: TRBJ2-5
len: 16
d_gene: TRBD1
CDR3aa: CATSDPTGGWQETQYF
CDR3nt: TGTGCCACCAGTGACCCTACAGGGGGGTGGCAAGAGACCCAGTACTTC

v_gene: TRBV7-2
abundance: many
j_gene: TRBJ1-1
len: 14
d_gene: TRBD1
CDR3aa: CASSLGQVQTEAFF
CDR3nt: TGTGCCAGCAGCCTTGGACAGGTTCAGACTGAAGCTTTCTTT

v_gene: TRBV5-1
abundance: NA
j_gene: TRBJ2-4
len: 15
d_gene: NA
CDR3aa: CASRPPVGGKNIQYF
CDR3nt: TGCGCCAGCAGGCCCCCCGTGGGAGGCAAAAACATTCAGTACTTC

v_gene: TRBV11-3
abundance: NA
j_gene: TRBJ2-7
len: 14
d_gene: NA
CDR3aa: CASSLVGVGYEQYF
CDR3nt: TGTGCCAGCAGCTTAGTCGGGGTCGGCTACGAGCAGTACTTC

v_gene: TRBV20-1
abundance: many
j_gene: TRBJ2-2
len: 14
d_gene: NA
CDR3aa: CSARDQIATGELFF
CDR3nt: TGCAGTGCTAGAGATCAGATAGCCACCGGGGAGCTGTTTTTT

v_gene: TRBV11-2
abundance: many
j_gene: TRBJ1-6
len: 14
d_gene: TRBD1
CDR3aa: CASSSGTGDSPLHF
CDR3nt: TGTGCCAGCAGCTCCGGGACAGGTGATTCACCCCTCCACTTT

v_gene: TRBV11-1
abundance: NA
j_gene: TRBJ2-2
len: 17
d_gene: NA
CDR3aa: CASSYLGLPSRAGELFF
CDR3nt: TGTGCCAGCAGCTACCTAGGACTGCCAAGTAGGGCCGGGGAGCTGTTTTTT

v_gene: TRBV27
abundance: NA
j_gene: TRBJ1-2
len: 14
d_gene: NA
CDR3aa: CASSEWQGSYGYTF
CDR3nt: TGTGCCAGCAGTGAATGGCAGGGGTCCTATGGCTACACCTTC

v_gene: TRBV2
abundance: few
j_gene: TRBJ2-4
len: 11
d_gene: TRBD2
CDR3aa: CASELAGVCFF
CDR3nt: TGTGCCAGCGAACTAGCGGGAGTTTGTTTCTTC